This TCR beta chain appears in the sequencing data of a study of tumor-infiltrating lymphocytes in primary liver carcinoma. Study in general: The tumors, T1-T3 N0M0 lesions, were roughly 4.2 to 10 cm across. Samples returned roughly 3.5 to 8 million productive TCRbeta reads, a yield that was similar across tissue types.

Bulk tissue was left unsorted, and RNA and DNA were co-extracted from about 20-30 mg of it. cDNA specific to TCR beta was made from approximately 0.55 ug of total RNA, with a constant-region primer employed for priming. Modified slightly, ARM-PCR produced TCR beta libraries over three nested multiplex PCR rounds. TCRdb passed the multiplex PCR reads through MiXCR, listing each CDR3 protein once. The table includes around 88,000 distinct CDR3 sequences, about 70% detected once. As to this clonotype: One junction end does not reproduce the germline sequence, and a read error may be involved.

Sequencing was done on a sample of tumor-adjacent normal liver tissue. The sequence was obtained from a middle-aged man with primary liver carcinoma and hepatitis B virus infection.

CDR3 sequence: CASSISTPGSYEQYF. CDR3 bases: TGTGCAAGCAGCATAAGTACTCCTGGCTCCTACGAGCAGTACTTC. This sequence joins TRBV11-2 and TRBJ2-7; D ambiguous. Germline assignment: CDR1 SGHAT and CDR2 FQNNGV. The CDR3 covers 15 residues.